These 26 T cell receptor beta chains were all obtained from the same sample, sequenced in a study of blood T cell repertoires in COVID-19 (dated by TCRdb to 2018 to 2021). The method was the immunoSEQ multiplex PCR assay. Sourced from immuneACCESS, this table was stored by TCRdb with only in-frame sequences that have V and J called. A share of the clones is absent; for the studies checked, an unresolved V gene accounts for under half, and the remainder has no known explanation. This sample lists about 100,000 clones; almost 80% were detected once. Jointly, the top ten make up less than 35% of the sample. Sequenced: peripheral blood. These TCRs come from a man aged 70 or older with active or convalescent COVID-19.

This sequence joins TRBV6-5 and TRBJ1-2; a possible D gene is TRBD1 (5 bases). Trimming removed 7 bases at V and 2 bases at J, with 17 bases between. The CDR3 covers 15 residues. Germline V lookup: CDR1 MNHEY, CDR2 SVGAGI. CDR3: CASTGGLYLNYGYTF. CDR3 coding DNA: TGTGCCAGCACCGGGGGACTCTACTTAAACTATGGCTACACCTTC.

The table lists this clone with a few counts. The rearrangement uses TRBV2 and TRBJ2-1; D not certain. The CDR3 contains 14 residues. Trimming removed 4 bases at V and 10 bases at J, with 17 bases between. Germline CDR1 and CDR2: SNHLY and FYNNEI. The CDR3 loop is CASSARLPFGEQFF. The CDR3 DNA reads TGTGCCAGCAGTGCTAGGCTACCGTTTGGGGAGCAGTTCTTC.

This chain connects TRBV3-1 (or the pseudogene TRBV3-2) to TRBJ2-3; possibly TRBD2 for D (6 bases). The CDR3 is 18 residues long. The ends were cut back, 3 bases at V and 3 bases at J, with 22 bases in the middle. Germline CDR1 reads LGHDT; CDR2 reads YNNKEL (reference sequence). CDR3 in DNA: TGTGCCAGCAGCCAGGCGTGGCCCGGGGGTGCTAGGACAGATACGCAGTATTTT. Its translation: CASSQAWPGGARTDTQYF.

The chain is built from TRBV10-3 and TRBJ1-1; 10 nucleotides align to TRBD1. The junction had 8 bases not matched to a gene; V was cut back by 10 bases and J by 6 bases. The germline V gene has CDR1 ENHRY and CDR2 SYGVKD. The CDR3 has 13 amino acids. This chain's CDR3 is CATTRQGASEAFF. The CDR3 nucleotides read TGTGCCACTACCAGACAGGGGGCGTCTGAAGCTTTCTTT.

V gene TRBV30 combines with J gene TRBJ1-1; D gene ambiguous. Trimming left V 4 bases short and J 0 bases short, with 9 bases between. Germline loops: CDR1 GTSNPN, CDR2 SVGIG (reference sequence). The CDR3 contains 13 residues. For the CDR3, the DNA is TGTGCCTGGATCGAGGGCCTGAACACTGAAGCTTTCTTT. Its protein is CAWIEGLNTEAFF.

Regarding this clone: One end of the junction is discordant with germline, which a read error may explain. The chain uses TRBV30 and TRBJ2-2; D might be TRBD1 (6 bases). The CDR3 runs to 13 residues. The V gene's germline CDR1 is GTSNPN and CDR2 SVGIG (reference sequence). DNA for the CDR3: TGTGCCCCTCGGGATGGGGGCCACCGGGGAGCTGTTTTT. As protein: CAPRDGGHRGAVF.

The chain carries TRBV7-2 and TRBJ2-7; possibly TRBD2 for D (6 bases). Germline V CDR1 and CDR2: SGHTA, FQGNSA. Trimming took 5 bases from V and 6 from J, leaving 14 bases between them. The CDR3 is 13 amino acids. The CDR3 coding sequence is TGTGCCAGCAGCGTTTCCACGGGAGCCGAGCAGTACTTC. Translating it yields CASSVSTGAEQYF. Based on the CDR3 plus reference TRBV7-2 and TRBJ2-7, the full variable domain is GAGVSQSPSNKVTEKGKDVELRCDPISGHTALYWYRQSLGQGLEFLIYFQGNSAPDKSGLPSDRFSAERTGGSVSTLTIQRTQQEDSAVYLCASSVSTGAEQYFGPGTRLTVT.

As DNA, the CDR3 is TGTGCCAGCAGTTTATACACGAACACTGAAGCTTTCTTT. Translating gives CASSLYTNTEAFF. The rearrangement joins TRBV28 to TRBJ1-1; D is unclear. The CDR3 is 13 amino acids. Germline V gene data show CDR1 as MDHEN and CDR2 as SYDVKM. The ends were cut back, 1 base at V and 1 base at J, with 4 bases in the middle.

The rearrangement links TRBV29-1 to TRBJ1-5; tentatively, D is TRBD1 (5 bases). Germline V gene lookup returns CDR1 SQVTM and CDR2 ANQGSEA. The length of the CDR3 is 13 residues. Trimming took 4 bases from V and 4 from J, leaving 11 bases between them. This CDR3 reads CSVGGGANQPQHF. The CDR3 DNA reads as TGCAGCGTTGGAGGTGGGGCAAATCAGCCCCAGCATTTT. The full variable domain, completed using reference TRBV29-1 and TRBJ1-5, is SAVISQKPSRDICQRGTSLTIQCQVDSQVTMMFWYRQQPGQSLTLIATANQGSEATYESGFVIDKFPISRPNLTFSTLTVSNMSPEDSSIYLCSVGGGANQPQHFGDGTRLSIL.

The rearrangement links TRBV27 to TRBJ1-2; 8 bases are a match to TRBD1. CDR3 length: 17 amino acids. After removal of 1 base from V and 4 bases from J, the junction contained 11 bases not matched to a gene. Germline V lookup: CDR1 MNHEY, CDR2 SMNVEV (reference sequence). The CDR3 nucleotides read TGTGCCAGCAGTTTATTGAGTGGGGCAGGGGGCATCTATGGCTACACCTTC. Its translation is CASSLLSGAGGIYGYTF.

V and J are TRBV6-5 and TRBJ2-2, with D possibly TRBD1 on 6 matching bases. The length of the CDR3 is 15 residues. V shed 2 bases and J shed 1 base, with 8 bases lying between them. Germline V gene lookup returns CDR1 MNHEY and CDR2 SVGAGI. The CDR3 sequence is CASSYVQGNTGELFF. CDR3 nucleotide sequence: TGTGCCAGCAGTTACGTACAGGGGAACACCGGGGAGCTGTTTTTT.

The V and J genes are TRBV6-5 and TRBJ2-5; the D gene is possibly TRBD1 (5 bases). Germline V gene lookup returns CDR1 MNHEY and CDR2 SVGAGI. V gave up 6 bases and J gave up 4 bases, with 9 bases separating them. This CDR3 is 12 amino acids long. For the CDR3, the DNA is TGTGCCAGCAGGGGGCGTCGAGAGACCCAGTACTTC. This codes for CASRGRRETQYF.

The chain links TRBV6-5 to TRBJ2-3; D perhaps matches TRBD2 (5 bases). Germline assignment: CDR1 MNHEY and CDR2 SVGAGI. V lost 6 bases and J 5 bases, leaving 18 bases between the germline ends. This CDR3 region has 15 residues. DNA of the CDR3: TGTGCCAGCAGATCCGCTCGACTAACCCGAGATACGCAGTATTTT. Translating it yields CASRSARLTRDTQYF.

This chain links TRBV18 with TRBJ2-7; 9 bases fit TRBD1. The V and J ends lost 5 bases and 6 bases, in that order; junction bases with no gene match: 14. Germline V gives CDR1 KGHSH, CDR2 LQKENI. The CDR3 runs to 16 residues. CDR3 sequence reads: CASSSLSTGGAAEQYF. The CDR3 nucleotides read TGTGCCAGCTCATCCTTATCGACAGGGGGTGCGGCCGAGCAGTACTTC.

This chain links TRBV6-2 or TRBV6-3 with TRBJ1-6, with D possibly matching TRBD1 (6 bases). CDR1 and CDR2 (germline): MNHEY, SVGEGT. CDR3 size: 17 residues. The ends were cut back, 2 bases at V and 6 bases at J, with 17 bases in the middle. CDR3 region: CASSYPDSAPINSPLHF. CDR3 coding DNA: TGTGCCAGCAGTTACCCGGACAGCGCCCCAATTAATTCACCCCTCCACTTT.

The rearrangement joins TRBV14 to TRBJ2-3; D unclear. The V gene lost 1 base and the J gene lost 7 bases, with 9 bases spanning the gap. The CDR3 is 13 amino acids. In germline, CDR1 is SGHDN, CDR2 FVKESK. CDR3 nucleotide sequence: TGTGCCAGCAGCCAAGGAAGAGGTAATACGCAGTATTTT. It yields the protein CASSQGRGNTQYF.

The genes are TRBV10-3 and TRBJ2-7; 8 positions agree with TRBD1. The V gene end was trimmed by 11 bases and the J gene end by 2 bases; junction bases not matched to a gene: 8. CDR3 length: 13 amino acids. Germline V lookup: CDR1 ENHRY, CDR2 SYGVKD. CDR3 nucleotide sequence: TGTGCCGCCCGGGACAGGTCCCCCTACGAGCAGTACTTC. This codes for CAARDRSPYEQYF.

V is TRBV7-7 and J is TRBJ2-5; D is possibly TRBD2 (5 bases). Germline CDR1 and CDR2: SSHAT and FNYEAQ (reference sequence). The V end lost 4 bases, the J end lost 0 bases, and 12 bases lay between the germline ends. This CDR3 region has 15 residues. CDR3 DNA: TGTGCCAGCAGCTCGGGAAGGACCTACCAAGAGACCCAGTACTTC. It is translated as CASSSGRTYQETQYF.

Only a few counts were recorded for this clone. The chain carries TRBV24-1 and TRBJ2-2, with TRBD2 identical over 7 bases. Germline V gene sequence: CDR1 KGHDR, CDR2 SFDVKD. V shed 1 base and J 3 bases; nucleotides not matched to a gene: 7. The CDR3 has 17 amino acids. The CDR3 region has the DNA TGTGCCACCAGTGATTTTTTGAGGGAGGGCGACACCGGGGAGCTGTTTTTT. This gives the protein CATSDFLREGDTGELFF.

The gene calls are TRBV9 and TRBJ2-5; unclear D gene. The germline V and J ends were trimmed by 0 bases and 4 bases, with 13 bases remaining between them. The length of the CDR3 is 15 residues. Germline values: CDR1 SGDLS, CDR2 YYNGEE. The CDR3 bases are TGTGCCAGCAGCGTAGGGGCCGGCATGGGAGAGACCCAGTACTTC. It encodes CASSVGAGMGETQYF. Complete variable domain (other parts from reference TRBV9 and TRBJ2-5): DSGVTQTPKHLITATGQRVTLRCSPRSGDLSVYWYQQSLDQGLQFLIQYYNGEERAKGNILERFSAQQFPDLHSELNLSSLELGDSALYFCASSVGAGMGETQYFGPGTRLLVL.

This clone ranks as medium-sized (0.01 to 0.1%). This chain connects TRBV16 to TRBJ2-7; TRBD1 agrees at 9 bases. After removal of 2 bases from V and 2 bases from J, the junction contained 7 bases not matched to a gene. This CDR3 contains 16 residues. Germline CDR1 reads KGHSY; CDR2 reads FQNENV. CDR3 sequence: CASSQAGGQGAYEQYF. In DNA form, the CDR3 reads TGTGCCAGCAGCCAAGCTGGGGGACAGGGAGCCTACGAGCAGTACTTC.

The rearrangement uses TRBV24-1 and TRBJ2-4; possible D gene TRBD2, 6 bases. Trimming removed 4 bases at V and 5 bases at J, with 17 bases between. The CDR3 is made up of 16 amino acids. In germline, CDR1 is KGHDR, CDR2 SFDVKD. The CDR3 loop reads CATSDPAVEGQNIQYF. Written as DNA, the CDR3 is TGTGCCACCAGTGACCCCGCCGTGGAGGGGCAAAACATTCAGTACTTC.

The chain employs TRBV30 and TRBJ1-4; a possible D gene is TRBD1 (6 bases). The CDR3 consists of 14 residues. Germline CDR1 reads GTSNPN; CDR2 reads SVGIG (reference sequence). Trimming stripped 5 bases from V and 8 bases from J, with 18 bases between. The CDR3 sequence is CAWGTAGEREKLFF. In nucleotides, the CDR3 is TGTGCCTGGGGAACCGCAGGGGAGCGAGAAAAACTGTTTTTT.

V is TRBV11-2 and J is TRBJ2-2; 7 nucleotides align to TRBD1. After removal of 5 bases from V and 2 bases from J, the junction contained 2 bases not matched to a gene. The CDR3 loop spans 14 amino acids. Germline assignment: CDR1 SGHAT and CDR2 FQNNGV. CDR3 sequence reads: CASSHRGNTGELFF. As DNA, the CDR3 is TGTGCCAGCAGCCACAGGGGAAACACCGGGGAGCTGTTTTTT.

The rearrangement joins TRBV30 to TRBJ1-6; D gene unclear. The V and J ends lost 1 base and 0 bases respectively, with 7 bases between them. The CDR3 extends over 15 amino acids. The germline gives CDR1 GTSNPN, CDR2 SVGIG (reference sequence). CDR3 in DNA: TGTGCCTGGAGTGAAGAGGGCTCCTATAATTCACCCCTCCACTTT. It yields the protein CAWSEEGSYNSPLHF.

This chain joins TRBV11-2 and TRBJ2-7; 7 bases are a match to TRBD2. J gave up 3 bases and V 2 bases, and 16 bases lay outside the gene matches. The CDR3 runs 18 residues. Germline lookup yields CDR1 SGHAT and CDR2 FQNNGV. Here the CDR3 DNA reads TGTGCCAGCAGCTTACGCCTCGGGAGAATGGGGGGGGACTACGAGCAGTACTTC. This encodes CASSLRLGRMGGDYEQYF.